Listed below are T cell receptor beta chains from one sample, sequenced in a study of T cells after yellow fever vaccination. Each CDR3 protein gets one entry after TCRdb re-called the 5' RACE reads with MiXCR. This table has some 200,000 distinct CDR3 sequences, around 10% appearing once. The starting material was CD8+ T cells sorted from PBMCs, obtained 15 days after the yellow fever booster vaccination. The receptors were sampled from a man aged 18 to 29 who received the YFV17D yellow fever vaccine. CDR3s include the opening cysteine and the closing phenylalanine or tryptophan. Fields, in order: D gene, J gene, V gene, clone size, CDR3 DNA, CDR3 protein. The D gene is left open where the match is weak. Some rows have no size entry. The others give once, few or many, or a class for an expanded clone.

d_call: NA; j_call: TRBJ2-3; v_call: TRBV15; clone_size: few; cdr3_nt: TGTGCCACCAGCAGAGAAGTCAGCGGCACAGATACGCAGTATTTT; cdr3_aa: CATSREVSGTDTQYF
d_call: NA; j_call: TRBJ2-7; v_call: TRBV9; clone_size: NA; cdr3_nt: TGTGCCAGCAGCGCCTCCGTAGATCACCCGAGACAATACGAGCAGTACTTC; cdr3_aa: CASSASVDHPRQYEQYF
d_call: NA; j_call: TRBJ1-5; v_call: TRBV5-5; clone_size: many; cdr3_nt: TGTGCCAGCAGGCCAGGAGTGGGCAATCAGCCCCAGCATTTT; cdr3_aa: CASRPGVGNQPQHF
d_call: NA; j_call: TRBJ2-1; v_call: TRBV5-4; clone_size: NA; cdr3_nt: TGTGCCAGCAGCTTCGAGACAGGTGTTTACAATGAGCAGTTCTTC; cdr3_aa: CASSFETGVYNEQFF
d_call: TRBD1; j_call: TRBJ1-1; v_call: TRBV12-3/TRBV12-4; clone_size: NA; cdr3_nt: TGTGCCAGCAAGGACAGGGGCGGTGAAGCTTTCTTT; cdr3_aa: CASKDRGGEAFF
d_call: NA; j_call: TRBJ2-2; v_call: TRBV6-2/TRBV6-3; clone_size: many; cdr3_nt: TGTGCCAGCAGCCAAACCAGGGACAAGTACGGGGAGCTGTTTTTT; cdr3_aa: CASSQTRDKYGELFF
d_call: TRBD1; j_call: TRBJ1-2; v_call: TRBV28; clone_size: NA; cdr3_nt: TGTGCCAGCAGTTTATCTCCGACAGGGACCGGCTACACCTTC; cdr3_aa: CASSLSPTGTGYTF
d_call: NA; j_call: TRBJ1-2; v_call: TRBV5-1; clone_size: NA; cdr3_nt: TGCGCCAGCAGCCAATACGGTGGGGCAGGAGCTGGCTACACCTTC; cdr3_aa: CASSQYGGAGAGYTF
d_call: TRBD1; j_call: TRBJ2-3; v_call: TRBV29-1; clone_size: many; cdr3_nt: TGCAGCGCATCATTACCACGACAGGGTGGTTCCACAGATACGCAGTATTTT; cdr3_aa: CSASLPRQGGSTDTQYF
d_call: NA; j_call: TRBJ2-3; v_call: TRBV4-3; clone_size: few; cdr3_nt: TGCGCCAGTAAGGGGGCTAGCGTCACAGATACGCAGTATTTT; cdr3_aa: CASKGASVTDTQYF
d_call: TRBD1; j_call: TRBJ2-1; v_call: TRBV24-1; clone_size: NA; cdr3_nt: TGTGCCACCAGTGATTCAAAACGGACAGGGAAGAATGAGCAGTTCTTC; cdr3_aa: CATSDSKRTGKNEQFF
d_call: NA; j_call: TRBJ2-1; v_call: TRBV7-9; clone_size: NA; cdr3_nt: TGTGCCAGCAGCCCAACCCTGGGCCGAACCTACAATGAGCAGTTCTTC; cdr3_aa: CASSPTLGRTYNEQFF
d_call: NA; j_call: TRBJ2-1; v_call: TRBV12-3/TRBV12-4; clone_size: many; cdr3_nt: TGTGCCAGCAGTTTAACTGGGGAGCAGTTCTTC; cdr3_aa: CASSLTGEQFF
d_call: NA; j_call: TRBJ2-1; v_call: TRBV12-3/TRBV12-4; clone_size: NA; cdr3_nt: TGTGCCAGCTGTATAGTCGGGTACAATGAGCAGTTCTTC; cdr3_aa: CASCIVGYNEQFF
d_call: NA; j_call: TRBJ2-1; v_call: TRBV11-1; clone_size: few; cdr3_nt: TGTGCCAGCAGCTTCGTGTGGAATGAGCAGTTCTTC; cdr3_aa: CASSFVWNEQFF
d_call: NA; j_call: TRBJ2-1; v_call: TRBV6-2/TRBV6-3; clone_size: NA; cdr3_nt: TGTGCCAGCAGTGAGGTTAGCTCCTACAATGAGCAGTTCTTC; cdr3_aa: CASSEVSSYNEQFF
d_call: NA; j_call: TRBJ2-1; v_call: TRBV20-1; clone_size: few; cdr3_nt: TGCAGTGCTACTCCCAGGGGAGGTGGGGTTGAGCAGTTCTTC; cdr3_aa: CSATPRGGGVEQFF
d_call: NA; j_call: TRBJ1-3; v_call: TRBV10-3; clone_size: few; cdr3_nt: TGTGCCATCAGCAGACAGCGTTACTCTGGAAACACCATATATTTT; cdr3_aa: CAISRQRYSGNTIYF
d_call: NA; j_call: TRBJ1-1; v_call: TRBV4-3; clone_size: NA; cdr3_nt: TGCGCCAGCAGCCAAGATTTGTACGGGTCCACTGAAGCTTTCTTT; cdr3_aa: CASSQDLYGSTEAFF
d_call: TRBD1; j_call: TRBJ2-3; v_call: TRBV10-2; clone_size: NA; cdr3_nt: TGCGCCACCTCGACCGGGACAGCCATTTATTTT; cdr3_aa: CATSTGTAIYF
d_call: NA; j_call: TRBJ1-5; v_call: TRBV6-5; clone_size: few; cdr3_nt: TGTGCCAGCAGTGTGGCCCCGGCAATGGGACAGCCCCAGCATTTT; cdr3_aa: CASSVAPAMGQPQHF
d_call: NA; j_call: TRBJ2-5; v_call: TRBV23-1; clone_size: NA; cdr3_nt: TGCGCCCTACAGGGCCAAGAGACCCAGTACTTC; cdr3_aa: CALQGQETQYF
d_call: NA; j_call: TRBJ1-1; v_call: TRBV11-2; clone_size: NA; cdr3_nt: TGTGCCAGCAGCTTAGGTTGGAGAGGGGACACTGAAGCTTTCTTT; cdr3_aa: CASSLGWRGDTEAFF
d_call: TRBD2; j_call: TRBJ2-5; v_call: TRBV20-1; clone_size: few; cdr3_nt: TGCAGCTATGACATGAGGACTAGTAGAGAGACCCAGTACTTC; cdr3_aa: CSYDMRTSRETQYF
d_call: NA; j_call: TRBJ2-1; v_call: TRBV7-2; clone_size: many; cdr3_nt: TGTGCCAGCAGCTTAGAAGTCCTGTCCGGCTACAATGAGCAGTTCTTC; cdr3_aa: CASSLEVLSGYNEQFF
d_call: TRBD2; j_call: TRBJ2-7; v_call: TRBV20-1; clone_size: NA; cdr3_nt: TGCAGTGCTAGAGAGGGAGGGCGGCTAGAAGAGCAGTACTTC; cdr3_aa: CSAREGGRLEEQYF
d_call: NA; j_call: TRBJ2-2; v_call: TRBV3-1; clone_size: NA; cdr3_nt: TGTGCCAGCAGCCAAACGAAGAACACCGGGGAGCTGTTTTTT; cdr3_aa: CASSQTKNTGELFF
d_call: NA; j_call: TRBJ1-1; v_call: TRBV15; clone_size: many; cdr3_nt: TGTGCCACCAGCAGAGCAACACCGAACACTGAAGCTTTCTTT; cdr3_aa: CATSRATPNTEAFF
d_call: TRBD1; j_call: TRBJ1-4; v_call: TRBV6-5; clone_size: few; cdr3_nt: TGTGCCAGCAGTCCCGGGACAGGTGCGCCGTGGGAAAAACTGTTTTTT; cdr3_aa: CASSPGTGAPWEKLFF
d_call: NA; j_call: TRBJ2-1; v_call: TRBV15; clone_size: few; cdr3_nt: TGTGCCACCAGCAGACCACCGCCTGGGCCTGAGCAGTTCTTC; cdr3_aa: CATSRPPPGPEQFF
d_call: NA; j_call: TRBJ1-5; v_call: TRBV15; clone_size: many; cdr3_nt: TGTGCCACCAGCAGAGTGGGAAATAGCAATCAGCCCCAGCATTTT; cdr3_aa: CATSRVGNSNQPQHF
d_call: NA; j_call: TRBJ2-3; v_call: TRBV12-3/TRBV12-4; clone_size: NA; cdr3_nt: TGTGCCAGCAGTTTCTCGGGGCCCCGCACAGATACGCAGTATTTT; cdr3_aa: CASSFSGPRTDTQYF
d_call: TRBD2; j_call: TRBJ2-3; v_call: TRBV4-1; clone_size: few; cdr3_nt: TGCGCGGCAGGGAGCGGGGGGGCTGGAGATACGCAGTATTTT; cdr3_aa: CAAGSGGAGDTQYF
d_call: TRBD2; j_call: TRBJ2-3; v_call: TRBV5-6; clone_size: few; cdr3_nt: TGTGCCAGCAGCCGAGGGGACTACGCTAGCACAGATACGCAGTATTTT; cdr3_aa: CASSRGDYASTDTQYF